The 11 T cell receptor beta chains in this list originate from one sample, sequenced in a study of T cells in Graves' hyperthyroidism and ophthalmopathy. The TCR beta CDR3 regions underwent amplification using RNA transcripts as the source. First-round RT-PCR targeting the TCR CDR3 was performed with the HTBI primer set. TCRdb reprocessed the multiplex PCR reads with MiXCR, giving one entry per CDR3 protein. The table has 300,000 to 500,000 distinct CDR3 sequences, about an eighth seen once; the top ten hold 28%. The sample consisted of blood. These receptors all come from a man aged 45-60 years with Graves' ophthalmopathy.

Many counts were recorded for this clonotype. The chain employs TRBV11-2 and TRBJ2-5; tentative D call: TRBD2 (6 bases). Germline values: CDR1 SGHAT, CDR2 FQNNGV. The CDR3 has 12 residues. Trimming shortened V by 6 bases and J by 1 base, and 6 bases separated the two germline ends. CDR3: CASRAGQETQYF. The CDR3 DNA is TGTGCCAGCAGAGCGGGCCAAGAGACCCAGTACTTC.

This clonotype was counted at least ten times. The chain recombines TRBV24-1 with TRBJ2-3; 7 nucleotides align to TRBD2. CDR1 and CDR2 (germline): KGHDR, SFDVKD. Trimming took 3 bases from V and 6 from J; bases not matched to a gene: 8. The length of the CDR3 is 15 residues. The CDR3 coding sequence is TGTGCCACCAGTGATCGTGGGAGGGCCCCTGATACGCAGTATTTT. Translation: CATSDRGRAPDTQYF.

This clonotype was picked up a small number of times. The chain carries TRBV5-8 and TRBJ2-1, with TRBD1 as a possible D gene (6 bases). The CDR3 is 15 amino acids. Germline V gives CDR1 SGHTS, CDR2 YDEGEE. The V end was cut by 4 bases, the J end by 6 bases, with 17 bases between. DNA for the CDR3: TGTGCCAGCAGCCTCAGGGGCGGCAGGGCCAATGAGCAGTTCTTC. It translates to CASSLRGGRANEQFF. The entire variable domain, with the rest obtained from reference TRBV5-8 and TRBJ2-1, is as follows: EAGVTQSPTHLIKTRGQQATLRCSPISGHTSVYWYQQALGLGLQFLLWYDEGEERNRGNFPPRFSGRQFPNYSSELNVNALELEDSALYLCASSLRGGRANEQFFGPGTRLTVL.

This clonotype was seen repeatedly, ten times or more. The CDR3 protein is CATSDPGVTEAFF. Here the CDR3 DNA reads TGTGCCACCAGTGATCCGGGAGTCACTGAAGCTTTCTTT. The chain carries TRBV24-1 and TRBJ1-1; D gene ambiguous. The CDR3 has 13 amino acids. V was trimmed by 3 bases and J by 4 bases, leaving 8 bases between them. In germline, CDR1 is KGHDR, CDR2 SFDVKD.

This clonotype was seen at least ten times. The CDR3 DNA reads TGTGCCTGGTCCGGACAGCAAAATCAGCCCCAGCATTTT. Its translation: CAWSGQQNQPQHF. V and J are TRBV30 and TRBJ1-5; D may be TRBD1 (6 bases). The germline CDR1 and CDR2 sequences are GTSNPN and SVGIG (reference sequence). The CDR3 length is 13 residues. V was cut by 5 bases and J by 4 bases, with 12 bases left in between.

This clonotype was recorded at least ten times. This chain connects TRBV5-1 to TRBJ2-1, with D maybe TRBD2 (6 bases). This CDR3 has 16 amino acids. The germline gives CDR1 SGHRS, CDR2 YFSETQ. Trimming pared 4 bases from V and 4 bases from J, leaving 18 bases between. CDR3 coding DNA: TGCGCCAGCAGCCCCCCCGTTCTGGGGACTTACAATGAGCAGTTCTTC. Amino acid sequence: CASSPPVLGTYNEQFF.

The sample holds one count of this clonotype. The V and J genes are TRBV10-3 and TRBJ2-3; no clear D gene. This CDR3 contains 15 residues. V was shortened by 2 bases and J by 0 bases, with 9 bases between the two germline ends. Germline V lookup: CDR1 ENHRY, CDR2 SYGVKD. CDR3 protein: CAISEGVASTDTQYF. Here the CDR3 DNA reads TGTGCCATCAGTGAGGGGGTTGCTAGCACAGATACGCAGTATTTT.

This clonotype was observed a handful of times. The chain carries TRBV27 and TRBJ1-1; D ambiguous. The CDR3 is 12 amino acids. Germline CDR1 and CDR2: MNHEY and SMNVEV (reference sequence). V was clipped by 3 bases and J by 6 bases, with 8 bases between them. The CDR3 nucleotides read TGTGCCAGCAGTTTTCTGAATTCTGAAGCTTTCTTT. Its protein is CASSFLNSEAFF.

Only a few counts were recorded for this clonotype. This chain uses TRBV9 with TRBJ1-2; possibly TRBD1 for D (6 bases). The V gene's germline CDR1 is SGDLS and CDR2 YYNGEE. This CDR3 has 13 residues. Deletions cut 3 bases from V and 4 bases from J, with 10 bases between. The CDR3 reads CASSAGDFYGYTF. Written as DNA, the CDR3 is TGTGCCAGCAGCGCAGGGGACTTCTATGGCTACACCTTC.

This clonotype was seen only a few times. The rearrangement uses TRBV7-9 and TRBJ2-3; TRBD2 might be the D (5 bases). Germline CDR1 and CDR2: SEHNR and FQNEAQ (reference sequence). V lost 1 base, J lost 1 base, and 9 bases lay in between. CDR3 length: 15 residues. The DNA of the CDR3 is TGTGCCAGCAGCTTAGTTAGCGACCGCACAGATACGCAGTATTTT. It translates to CASSLVSDRTDTQYF.

In this sample, this clonotype turned up a few times. The V call is TRBV19, the J call TRBJ2-3; no clear D gene. The V end was cut by 6 bases, the J end by 1 base, with 11 bases between. The CDR3 extends over 14 amino acids. The germline V gene encodes CDR1 LNHDA and CDR2 SQIVND (reference sequence). The CDR3 bases are TGTGCCAGTAGAACGGGTCGGGGCACAGATACGCAGTATTTT. This translates into CASRTGRGTDTQYF.